Sequencing of this T cell receptor beta chain was carried out in a study of blood T cell repertoires in COVID-19. The trim removed 6 bases at V and 8 bases at J, leaving 10 bases unmatched. The CDR3 is 15 residues long. Germline V lookup: CDR1 MNHEY, CDR2 SVGAGI. Using immunoSEQ multiplex PCR, the repertoire was profiled, and TCRdb retains in-frame clones only, with some absent. Of 87,000 or so clones listed, around nine tenths were seen once; the top ten hold about 5%. This receptor was obtained from a woman aged 80 or over with acute or convalescent COVID-19. Sample: peripheral blood. The chain has TRBV6-5 and TRBJ2-2, with 9 bases lining up with TRBD1. The CDR3 DNA reads TGTGCCAGCAGGATAACAGGGGGCAGATCGGGGGAGCTGTTTTTT. Protein sequence: CASRITGGRSGELFF.